This T cell receptor (beta chain) was identified during a study of cytotoxic CD8 clonotypes in ibrutinib-treated CLL. Study-wide background: Some 10 relapsed/refractory, approximately 15 treatment-naive; around 18 IGHV unmutated. Partial responses numbered around 24 and complete responses 2; after a median about 62 months, roughly 14 stayed remitted and approximately twelve progressed. Treatment had run for a median about 12 months, range 6 to 36, when response samples were taken.

Deep sequencing aimed at 1 in 200,000 to 1 in 1 million T cells' resolution. Sequencing used immunoSEQ multiplex PCR; TCRdb keeps in-frame clones, though not all of them. Of roughly 130,000 clones listed, approximately 90% are singletons. The CDR3 length is 13 residues. Germline V gene lookup returns CDR1 MNHEY and CDR2 SMNVEV (reference sequence). Trimming at V came to 9 bases and at J to 4 bases, leaving 5 bases not matched to a gene. The receptor's source is a human donor with chronic lymphocytic leukemia. The chain combines TRBV27 with TRBJ1-4; TRBD1 aligns across 7 bases. Specimen: PBMCs, collected after 12 months of ibrutinib treatment. The DNA for the CDR3 is TGTGCCAGTGGAGGGACAGATAATGAAAAACTGTTTTTT. Protein sequence: CASGGTDNEKLFF.